A selection of T cell receptor beta chains follows, all from one sample in a study of patients and donors after allogeneic stem cell transplantation. One entry per CDR3 protein, called by TCRdb with MiXCR from the RT-PCR reads. The sample includes more than 850,000 distinct CDR3 sequences, more than 15% seen only once; the top ten take around 6%. Source material: blood, either unsorted or a sorted T cell fraction (not recorded which). Source of these receptors: a human donor who was either an allogeneic HSCT recipient or a stem cell or donor lymphocyte infusion donor (not recorded which). It is not recorded whose cells these are; they may come from a transplant donor. The CDR3 runs from the conserved cysteine through the conserved F or W. Each record gives: D gene, CDR3 length, V gene, clone size, J gene, CDR3 DNA, CDR3 protein. D genes are given only for firm matches. Clone sizes are given selectively: once, few, many, or a class where the clone is expanded.

d_gene: .; len: 13; v_gene: TRBV12-3/TRBV12-4; abundance: few; j_gene: TRBJ1-2; CDR3nt: TGTGCCAGCAGGAGTGGGGGCAACTATGGCTACACCTTC; CDR3aa: CASRSGGNYGYTF
d_gene: .; len: 15; v_gene: TRBV9; abundance: .; j_gene: TRBJ1-5; CDR3nt: TGTGCCAGCAGCTCCGGGCGGGACGTAGGACAGCCCCAGCATTTT; CDR3aa: CASSSGRDVGQPQHF
d_gene: TRBD2; len: 17; v_gene: TRBV28; abundance: .; j_gene: TRBJ2-1; CDR3nt: TGTGCCAGCACCCCACCCAATAGCGGGAGTTCTATGAATGAGCAGTTCTTC; CDR3aa: CASTPPNSGSSMNEQFF
d_gene: .; len: 17; v_gene: TRBV29-1; abundance: few; j_gene: TRBJ1-2; CDR3nt: TGCAGCGTTGAAGGGCAGAGCCGGGACCTACTTAACTATGGCTACACCTTC; CDR3aa: CSVEGQSRDLLNYGYTF
d_gene: .; len: 14; v_gene: TRBV9; abundance: .; j_gene: TRBJ2-3; CDR3nt: TGTGCCAGCAGCGTGACTATCCCCCCAGATACGCAGTATTTT; CDR3aa: CASSVTIPPDTQYF
d_gene: .; len: 14; v_gene: TRBV12-3/TRBV12-4; abundance: many; j_gene: TRBJ2-5; CDR3nt: TGTGCCAGCAGTCTCCAGACTAGTAGAGAGACCCAGTACTTC; CDR3aa: CASSLQTSRETQYF
d_gene: .; len: 15; v_gene: TRBV12-3/TRBV12-4; abundance: few; j_gene: TRBJ2-7; CDR3nt: TGTGCCAGCAGTTTTAGCCGGAGGATTACCTACGAGCAGTACTTC; CDR3aa: CASSFSRRITYEQYF
d_gene: TRBD2; len: 17; v_gene: TRBV4-2; abundance: .; j_gene: TRBJ2-1; CDR3nt: TGTGCCAGCAGCCAAGATATTAAGGGACTAGCGAACAATGAGCAGTTCTTC; CDR3aa: CASSQDIKGLANNEQFF
d_gene: .; len: 16; v_gene: TRBV5-1; abundance: .; j_gene: TRBJ2-7; CDR3nt: TGCGCCAGCAGCTTGGATACGAGGAAAGGCCCCTACGAGCAGTACTTC; CDR3aa: CASSLDTRKGPYEQYF
d_gene: .; len: 12; v_gene: TRBV19; abundance: .; j_gene: TRBJ1-2; CDR3nt: TGTGCCAGTAGTATCTTTGGGGCTGGCTACACCTTC; CDR3aa: CASSIFGAGYTF
d_gene: TRBD1; len: 17; v_gene: TRBV6-2/TRBV6-3; abundance: .; j_gene: TRBJ2-3; CDR3nt: TGTGCCAGCAGTTACCCCATGGACAGGGGGCCTGCAGATACGCAGTATTTT; CDR3aa: CASSYPMDRGPADTQYF
d_gene: .; len: 15; v_gene: TRBV10-3; abundance: few; j_gene: TRBJ2-2; CDR3nt: TGTGCCATCAGGAGCGCGGACACGAACACCGGGGAGCTGTTTTTT; CDR3aa: CAIRSADTNTGELFF
d_gene: .; len: 15; v_gene: TRBV2; abundance: few; j_gene: TRBJ2-3; CDR3nt: TGTGCCAGCAGTGAAGGTAGCGGAAGCACAGATACGCAGTATTTT; CDR3aa: CASSEGSGSTDTQYF
d_gene: TRBD1; len: 15; v_gene: TRBV20-1; abundance: .; j_gene: TRBJ2-1; CDR3nt: TGCAGTGTTACCGACAGGGGGCTTGCCTACAATGAGCAGTTCTTC; CDR3aa: CSVTDRGLAYNEQFF
d_gene: TRBD1; len: 15; v_gene: TRBV7-9; abundance: few; j_gene: TRBJ1-5; CDR3nt: TGTGCCAGCAGCCAAGGGACAGGCTTTTATCAGCCCCAGCATTTT; CDR3aa: CASSQGTGFYQPQHF